A single sample is the source of the 22 T cell receptor beta chains below, sequenced in a study of T-cell reconstitution after alpha-beta-depleted transplantation in children. Overall study results and limits: Alpha-beta T cells about two months after transplant reportedly derived from several hundred expanded graft clones.

Their antigens remain unidentified. This sample's TCRbeta library carried unique molecular identifier barcodes. Each CDR3 protein gets one entry after TCRdb re-called the PCR reads with MiXCR. The repertoire holds approximately 32,000 distinct CDR3 sequences, with around 7% as singletons. The source was peripheral blood, collected 60 days after TCRalphabeta/CD19-depleted stem cell transplant. The receptor source for this set is a child younger than two who had a stem cell transplant for acute myeloid leukemia, so the T cells may come from the graft donor.

This clonotype was recorded many times. V is TRBV27 and J is TRBJ1-6; unclear D gene. Germline V gene lookup returns CDR1 MNHEY and CDR2 SMNVEV (reference sequence). This CDR3 contains 13 residues. V dropped 5 bases and J dropped 6 bases, with 8 bases sitting between them. DNA of the CDR3: TGTGCCAGCAGTCCCGCCTTTAATTCACCCCTCCACTTT. Protein product: CASSPAFNSPLHF.

This clonotype has at least ten counts. The genes are TRBV7-6 and TRBJ2-7; 10 positions match TRBD1. Trimming at V came to 4 bases and at J to 13 bases, leaving 13 bases not matched to a gene. The CDR3 is 14 residues long. CDR1 is SGHVS and CDR2 is FNYEAQ in the germline V gene. CDR3 bases: TGTGCCAGCAGCTCCGGGACAGGGGACCGCCCCGTCTACTTC. Amino acids: CASSSGTGDRPVYF.

In this sample, this clonotype turned up many times. This chain links TRBV28 with TRBJ2-4; D uncertain. Trimming left V 6 bases short and J 0 bases short, with 12 bases between. The CDR3 runs 15 residues. Germline CDR1 is MDHEN and CDR2 is SYDVKM. In nucleotides, the CDR3 is TGTGCCAGCAGCTGGCGAGGCTTAGCCAAAAACATTCAGTACTTC. Its translation is CASSWRGLAKNIQYF.

In this sample, this clonotype turned up many times. The V and J genes are TRBV6-5 and TRBJ2-1; D gene ambiguous. The CDR3 runs to 13 residues. The V gene lost 6 bases and the J gene lost 0 bases, with 6 bases spanning the gap. CDR1 MNHEY and CDR2 SVGAGI come from the germline V gene. CDR3 sequence reads: CASRLSSYNEQFF. DNA of the CDR3: TGTGCCAGCAGATTGAGCTCCTACAATGAGCAGTTCTTC.

This clonotype was observed at least ten times. The chain carries TRBV28 and TRBJ2-1; 9 bases line up with TRBD2. The germline CDR1 and CDR2 sequences are MDHEN and SYDVKM. This CDR3 contains 16 residues. The junction had 6 bases not matched to a gene; V was cut back by 2 bases and J by 4 bases. CDR3 coding DNA: TGTGCCAGCAGTTTAGCGGGAGGGCGGGGATACAATGAGCAGTTCTTC. Protein product: CASSLAGGRGYNEQFF.

At least ten counts were recorded for this clonotype. This chain uses TRBV12-3 or TRBV12-4 with TRBJ2-1; D call uncertain. CDR3 length equals 14 residues. V dropped 5 bases and J dropped 0 bases, with 8 bases sitting between them. CDR3 in amino acids: CASSPWDSYNEQFF. The CDR3 DNA sequence: TGTGCCAGCAGTCCTTGGGACTCCTACAATGAGCAGTTCTTC.

Many counts were recorded for this clonotype. The chain carries TRBV27 and TRBJ2-2; D may be TRBD1 or TRBD2 (5 bases each). Trimming removed 5 bases from V and 5 bases from J, with 6 bases in between. The CDR3 is 12 residues long. Germline loops: CDR1 MNHEY, CDR2 SMNVEV (reference sequence). The CDR3 protein is CASSGGTGELFF. The CDR3 DNA is TGTGCCAGCAGTGGGGGTACCGGGGAGCTGTTTTTT.

This clonotype was detected many times. J is TRBJ1-6 and V is TRBV7-8, with a tentative D call TRBD1 (6 bases). The CDR3 is 14 amino acids. From germline, CDR1 is SGHVS and CDR2 FQNEAQ. Trimming took 2 bases from V and 6 from J, leaving 8 bases between them. The CDR3 region is CASSLTGPNSPLHF. The CDR3 DNA sequence: TGTGCCAGCAGCTTAACAGGGCCTAATTCACCCCTCCACTTT.

In its sample, this clonotype was seen many times. The chain's CDR3 is CASSQGGNQPQHF. CDR3 coding DNA: TGTGCCAGCTCACAGGGGGGCAATCAGCCCCAGCATTTT. J is TRBJ1-5 and V is TRBV18; possible D gene TRBD1, 6 bases. Trimming removed 4 bases at V and 2 bases at J, with 6 bases between. The length of the CDR3 is 13 residues. CDR1 and CDR2 from the germline V gene are KGHSH and LQKENI.

This clonotype was found many times. The V and J genes are TRBV29-1 and TRBJ2-1; D is uncertain. V was trimmed by 3 bases and J by 1 base, leaving 10 bases between them. Per the germline V gene, CDR1 is SQVTM and CDR2 is ANQGSEA. CDR3 length equals 14 residues. The CDR3 region is CSVEPAVSYNEQFF. CDR3 bases: TGCAGCGTTGAGCCCGCGGTGTCCTACAATGAGCAGTTCTTC.

In this sample, this clonotype turned up many times. The gene calls are TRBV4-3 and TRBJ1-4; no reliable D call. Looked up from germline, CDR1 is LGHNA and CDR2 is YSLEER. Trimming shortened V by 4 bases and J by 6 bases, and 18 bases separated the two germline ends. CDR3 length equals 16 residues. DNA of the CDR3: TGCGCCAGCAGCCCGTTCTCGGGTCCCGGCGATGAAAAACTGTTTTTT. This codes for CASSPFSGPGDEKLFF.

This chain links TRBV19 with TRBJ1-1; the match to TRBD1 covers 8 bases. There are 13 residues in the CDR3. Trimming removed 7 bases from V and 8 bases from J; junction bases left unmatched: 9. CDR1 and CDR2 (germline): LNHDA, SQIVND (reference sequence). The CDR3 loop is CASKWTGTTEAFF. CDR3 sequence (DNA): TGTGCCAGTAAGTGGACAGGGACGACCGAAGCTTTCTTT. Filled out from reference TRBV19 and TRBJ1-1, the complete variable domain reads DGGITQSPKYLFRKEGQNVTLSCEQNLNHDAMYWYRQDPGQGLRLIYYSQIVNDFQKGDIAEGYSVSREKKESFPLTVTSAQKNPTAFYLCASKWTGTTEAFFGQGTRLTVV.

The sample holds many counts of this clonotype. The rearrangement links TRBV9 to TRBJ2-7; TRBD2 might be the D (7 bases). The CDR3 spans 14 residues. Germline values: CDR1 SGDLS, CDR2 YYNGEE. V was clipped by 0 bases and J by 5 bases, with 12 bases between them. This chain's CDR3 is CASSVEGGGHEQYF. CDR3 DNA: TGTGCCAGCAGCGTAGAGGGGGGGGGGCACGAGCAGTACTTC.

This clonotype has a count of ten or more. The CDR3 sequence: CASSFTGYEQFF. CDR3 nucleotides: TGTGCCAGCAGCTTCACTGGGTATGAGCAGTTCTTC. The rearrangement uses TRBV7-9 and TRBJ2-1; D not certain. V was shortened by 3 bases and J by 8 bases, with 8 bases between the two germline ends. The CDR3 runs to 12 residues. The V gene's germline CDR1 is SEHNR and CDR2 FQNEAQ (reference sequence).

The chain uses TRBV20-1 and TRBJ2-3; D call uncertain. The V end was cut by 6 bases, the J end by 9 bases, with 25 bases between. The CDR3 sequence is 15 residues long. The V gene's germline CDR1 is DFQATT and CDR2 SNEGSKA (reference sequence). The CDR3, as DNA: TGCAGTGCGGGCCTGGCAACGGGCCTCAGAGGCACGCAGTATTTT. This sequence encodes CSAGLATGLRGTQYF.

The sample holds a few counts of this clonotype. This sequence joins TRBV3-1 and TRBJ2-3, with 13 nucleotides matching TRBD2. V was clipped by 6 bases and J by 0 bases; unmatched bases: 6. The CDR3 has 17 residues. Germline V gives CDR1 LGHDT, CDR2 YNNKEL (reference sequence). In nucleotides, the CDR3 is TGTGCCAGCAGTCTCCGGACTAGCGGGAGTAGCACAGATACGCAGTATTTT. Residues: CASSLRTSGSSTDTQYF.

This clonotype appeared many times. The V gene is TRBV7-2, the J gene TRBJ2-3, with 8 bases matching TRBD2. The CDR3 totals 16 residues. CDR1 and CDR2 from the germline V gene are SGHTA and FQGNSA. With V trimmed by 4 bases and J by 2 bases, 8 bases remained unmatched. The CDR3: CASSSPLAGFTDTQYF. In DNA form, the CDR3 reads TGTGCCAGCAGCTCTCCCTTAGCGGGGTTCACAGATACGCAGTATTTT. Complete variable domain (other parts from reference TRBV7-2 and TRBJ2-3): GAGVSQSPSNKVTEKGKDVELRCDPISGHTALYWYRQSLGQGLEFLIYFQGNSAPDKSGLPSDRFSAERTGGSVSTLTIQRTQQEDSAVYLCASSSPLAGFTDTQYFGPGTRLTVL.

This clonotype was counted at least ten times. The chain is built from TRBV20-1 and TRBJ2-2; 7 nucleotides match TRBD1. Unmatched junction bases numbered 3, after V lost 0 bases and J lost 2 bases. The germline V gene encodes CDR1 DFQATT and CDR2 SNEGSKA (reference sequence). There are 15 residues in the CDR3. CDR3 region: CSARDGTDNTGELFF. CDR3 bases: TGCAGTGCTAGAGATGGGACAGACAACACCGGGGAGCTGTTTTTT.

Many counts were recorded for this clonotype. The chain joins TRBV9 to TRBJ2-7; 12 nucleotides agree with TRBD2. Germline trimming cut 0 bases from V and 2 bases from J; bases unmatched to any gene: 0. The V gene's germline CDR1 is SGDLS and CDR2 YYNGEE. This CDR3 is built from 15 residues. CDR3 loop: CASSVGTSGAYEQYF. The CDR3 nucleotides are TGTGCCAGCAGCGTAGGGACTAGCGGGGCCTACGAGCAGTACTTC.

CDR3 sequence: CASSYSAGRTYNEQFF. Written as DNA, the CDR3 is TGTGCCAGCAGTTACTCCGCGGGACGGACATACAATGAGCAGTTCTTC. This chain links TRBV6-5 with TRBJ2-1; D possibly corresponds to TRBD2 (6 bases). Germline V gene sequence: CDR1 MNHEY, CDR2 SVGAGI. Trimming pared 0 bases from V and 4 bases from J, leaving 13 bases between. This CDR3 is built from 16 residues.

This clonotype occurred many times. The chain has TRBV5-1 and TRBJ2-3, with D maybe TRBD2 (5 bases). With 0 bases removed from V and 2 bases from J, the gap between germline ends came to 10 bases. The CDR3 spans 15 residues. Germline CDR1 is SGHRS and CDR2 is YFSETQ. This CDR3 reads CASSLEGSATDTQYF. The CDR3 DNA reads TGCGCCAGCAGCTTGGAAGGTAGCGCCACAGATACGCAGTATTTT.

This clonotype was seen repeatedly, ten times or more. The V and J genes are TRBV7-2 and TRBJ2-7, with no clear D. CDR3 length: 14 residues. Germline CDR1 is SGHTA and CDR2 is FQGNSA. Deletions cut 5 bases from V and 2 bases from J, with 13 bases between. The CDR3: CASSPTTYPYEQYF. In DNA form, the CDR3 reads TGTGCCAGCAGCCCAACCACTTACCCCTACGAGCAGTACTTC.